The rows below give T cell receptor beta chains drawn from one sample of a study of T cell responses to AZD1222 COVID-19 vaccine. TCRdb's copy holds only in-frame clones and misses some; the assay was immunoSEQ multiplex PCR. The sample yields 200,000 or so clones, 80% to 90% seen once. The specimen comprised peripheral blood, sampled on day 0 of MenACWY control vaccination. Receptor source: an adult in good health. Each CDR3 is given with its conserved first and last residue. A D gene is named only where the DNA matches it firmly. Rows give clone size only sometimes, using once, few, many, or a class for an expanded clone.

cdr3_length	clone_size	d_call	v_call	j_call	cdr3_nt	cdr3_aa
14	once	.	TRBV28	TRBJ1-4	TGTGCCAGCAAGTTACAGGGAGGAGGTGAAAAACTGTTTTTT	CASKLQGGGEKLFF
13	.	.	TRBV7-9	TRBJ1-2	TGTGCCAGCAGCGAAGGACTGCTCTATGGCTACACCTTC	CASSEGLLYGYTF
17	.	.	TRBV13	TRBJ2-1	TGTGCCAGCAGCTTAGCGGGCAGGGCGAGCTCCTACAATGAGCAGTTCTTC	CASSLAGRASSYNEQFF
14	.	TRBD2	TRBV6-1	TRBJ2-1	TGTGCCAGCAGTGAGAGGACTAGAGACAATGAGCAGTTCTTC	CASSERTRDNEQFF
17	.	.	TRBV9	TRBJ1-3	TGTGCCAGCAGCGTAGTATCGGCAGGGGCAGCTGGAAACACCATATATTTT	CASSVVSAGAAGNTIYF
15	.	.	TRBV9	TRBJ2-3	TGTGCCAGCAGCGTAGCCAGCGGGAGCACAGATACGCAGTATTTT	CASSVASGSTDTQYF
14	.	.	TRBV18	TRBJ1-1	TGTGCCAGCTCAGTGGGTGTTTGGAACACTGAAGCTTTCTTT	CASSVGVWNTEAFF
15	.	.	TRBV30	TRBJ2-1	TGTGCCTGGAGTGTGAACGCCCCTACCTACAATGAGCAGTTCTTC	CAWSVNAPTYNEQFF
16	.	TRBD1	TRBV4-1	TRBJ2-3	TGCGCCAGCAGCCCGAGATCGCGACAGGGCGCAGATACGCAGTATTTT	CASSPRSRQGADTQYF
11	.	.	TRBV20-1	TRBJ2-1	TGCAGTGCTCCCAGGGTCAATGAGCAGTTCTTC	CSAPRVNEQFF
16	.	.	TRBV5-1	TRBJ2-2	TGCGCCAGCAGCCACATCCCCTCGACAGACACCGGGGAGCTGTTTTTT	CASSHIPSTDTGELFF
10	.	.	TRBV2	TRBJ2-1	TGTGCCAGCAGTGAAGCGCTTCTGTTCTTC	CASSEALLFF
15	.	TRBD1	TRBV7-8	TRBJ2-7	TGTGCCAGCAGCTTATTGGGACAGGGACCGTACGAGCAGTACTTC	CASSLLGQGPYEQYF
14	.	TRBD1	TRBV30	TRBJ1-3	TGTGCCTGGGCCGGGGACAGTCTTGGAAACACCATATATTTT	CAWAGDSLGNTIYF
13	.	.	TRBV7-8	TRBJ1-1	TGTGCCAGCAGCCGGACCACTGGAACTGAAGCTTTCTTT	CASSRTTGTEAFF
14	.	.	TRBV2	TRBJ1-1	TGTGCCAGCAGTGAAGCAAGGGGCGATCTTGAAGCTTTCTTT	CASSEARGDLEAFF
11	.	.	TRBV19	TRBJ1-2	TGTGCCAGTAACGGGGACTATGGCTACACCTTC	CASNGDYGYTF
14	.	TRBD1	TRBV18	TRBJ1-2	TGTGCCAGCTCACCAGAACAGGGGCTCTATGGCTACACCTTC	CASSPEQGLYGYTF
14	.	.	TRBV27	TRBJ2-5	TGTGCCAGCAGGCCCGGGGGTCGGCGGGAGACCCAGTACTTC	CASRPGGRRETQYF
11	.	.	TRBV12-3/TRBV12-4	TRBJ2-1	TGTGCCAGCAGTTTTTCCGATGAGCAGTTCTTC	CASSFSDEQFF
12	.	.	TRBV19	TRBJ2-1	TGTGCCAGTAGACAGCCTGGGGGTGAGCAGTTCTTC	CASRQPGGEQFF
16	.	TRBD1	TRBV5-5	TRBJ1-4	TGTGCCAGCAGCTTGGTCTCGGGACAGGGCGATGAAAAACTGTTTTTT	CASSLVSGQGDEKLFF
15	.	.	TRBV3-1/TRBV3-2	TRBJ1-1	TGTGCCAGCAGCCAAGATCTTGTGGGGCACACTGAAGCTTTCTTT	CASSQDLVGHTEAFF
15	once	.	TRBV25-1	TRBJ2-3	TGTGCCAGCAGTGCCATCGGGGCTTTCACAGATACGCAGTATTTT	CASSAIGAFTDTQYF
14	.	TRBD2	TRBV19	TRBJ2-7	TGTGCCAGTAGTCAAGGACTAGATAACTACGAGCAGTACTTC	CASSQGLDNYEQYF
13	.	TRBD1	TRBV6-6	TRBJ2-3	TGTGCCAGCAGGGACAGGCGCACAGATACGCAGTATTTT	CASRDRRTDTQYF
15	.	.	TRBV10-3	TRBJ2-2	TGTGCCATCAGTGACAACAGGGGAGGCACCGGGGAGCTGTTTTTT	CAISDNRGGTGELFF
16	.	TRBD2	TRBV4-2	TRBJ2-7	TGTGCCAGCAGCCAAGAGAGCGGGAGGCGCAGCTACGAGCAGTACTTC	CASSQESGRRSYEQYF
18	.	.	TRBV4-2	TRBJ2-7	TGTGCCAGCAGCCAAGCGATCAAGACAGTATTTAGCTCCTACGAGCAGTACTTC	CASSQAIKTVFSSYEQYF
15	.	.	TRBV5-1	TRBJ2-1	TGCGCCAGCAGCGACAGCTCATTTCGGCACAATGAGCAGTTCTTC	CASSDSSFRHNEQFF
15	.	TRBD1	TRBV19	TRBJ2-7	TGTGCCAGTAGTACCCGGCAGGGGGCTTCCTACGAGCAGTACTTC	CASSTRQGASYEQYF
15	.	.	TRBV27	TRBJ2-5	TGTGCCAGCAGGATCTCCGGGACAATGGGAGAGACCCAGTACTTC	CASRISGTMGETQYF
16	few	.	TRBV5-6	TRBJ1-1	TGTGCCAGCAGCTTGGCCCCCCCTCGACTGAACACTGAAGCTTTCTTT	CASSLAPPRLNTEAFF
14	.	.	TRBV10-2	TRBJ2-3	TGCGCCAGCAGTTGGACTACCGCATGGGATACGCAGTATTTT	CASSWTTAWDTQYF
15	.	TRBD2	TRBV27	TRBJ2-1	TGTGCCAGCAGAAACCCCCGGGACTATTACAATGAGCAGTTCTTC	CASRNPRDYYNEQFF
13	.	.	TRBV29-1	TRBJ2-1	TGCAGCGTTGAAGGGCTATCCTACAATGAGCAGTTCTTC	CSVEGLSYNEQFF
14	.	TRBD1	TRBV6-6	TRBJ2-7	TGTGCCAGCAGCCGAACGGGACAGTCCTACGAGCAGTACTTC	CASSRTGQSYEQYF
15	.	TRBD1	TRBV2	TRBJ1-2	TGTGCCAGCAGTAGACAGGGGGACGGACGCTATGGCTACACCTTC	CASSRQGDGRYGYTF
13	.	TRBD1	TRBV7-9	TRBJ1-4	TGTGCCTGCCGCGGGACAGGGGATGAAAAACTGTTTTTT	CACRGTGDEKLFF
19	once	.	TRBV2	TRBJ2-1	TGTGCCAGCAGTGATGGGAGGCAGCGAGGAGGGGTCAACTACAATGAGCAGTTCTTC	CASSDGRQRGGVNYNEQFF
15	medium-sized	.	TRBV14	TRBJ1-1	TGTGCCAGCAGCCCTATGTCAGCGTTGAACACTGAAGCTTTCTTT	CASSPMSALNTEAFF
12	few	.	TRBV27	TRBJ1-1	TGTGCCAGCCACAGCATGAACACTGAAGCTTTCTTT	CASHSMNTEAFF
18	.	.	TRBV5-1	TRBJ2-7	TGCGCCAGCAGCTTGTGGACCGGGACCACGATTCCTTTCTACGAGCAGTACTTC	CASSLWTGTTIPFYEQYF
14	.	.	TRBV3-1/TRBV3-2	TRBJ2-1	TGTGCCAGCAGCCAAGCCCGCTCCGGTAGTGAGCAGTTCTTC	CASSQARSGSEQFF
15	.	.	TRBV12-1	TRBJ1-2	TGTGCCAGCAGCCTCAAAACGGGGGACGACTATGGCTACACCTTC	CASSLKTGDDYGYTF
13	.	TRBD2	TRBV7-9	TRBJ2-7	TGTGCCAGCAGCCCCGGGACTAGCTACGAGCAGTACTTC	CASSPGTSYEQYF
17	.	.	TRBV7-9	TRBJ1-2	TGTGCCAGCAGCGGTTCGGTTGGGACGCTTGCTAACTATGGCTACACCTTC	CASSGSVGTLANYGYTF
15	few	TRBD2	TRBV6-2/TRBV6-3	TRBJ2-7	TGTGCCAGCAGTTACGAGCGGGAGCCCTCCTACGAGCAGTACTTC	CASSYEREPSYEQYF
16	.	.	TRBV5-6	TRBJ2-3	TGTGCCAGCAGCTTGGGGTTCTGGGGCTCTACAGATACGCAGTATTTT	CASSLGFWGSTDTQYF
15	.	.	TRBV27	TRBJ1-6	TGTGCCAGCAGTTTAATCTCAAGGTTCGCTTCACCCCTCCACTTT	CASSLISRFASPLHF
12	.	.	TRBV29-1	TRBJ2-6	TGCAGCGTTGAACCCCAGGCCAACGTCCTGACTTTC	CSVEPQANVLTF